The present T cell receptor beta chain was sequenced within a study of blood T cells in healthy people across ages. Extraction of total RNA produced a minimum of 5.5 micrograms from each sample. A sample-barcoded 5' primer and a J-beta primer mix were used in a second PCR of roughly 7 to 12 cycles. TCRdb independently ran MiXCR on the 5' RACE reads; one entry per CDR3 protein. In the table there are 650,000 to 1,000,000 distinct CDR3 sequences, 35% to 40% of which are singletons. Study findings and constraints: Investigators viewed diversity estimates from one million T cells as underestimates, the study reported. Both higher diversity and more naive CD4+ cells marked long-lived donors when set against aged donors. Donor CMV status was unknown, possibly confounding expanded clonotype changes.

This clonotype was picked up a small number of times. Antigen: not known. This TCR derives from a man younger than 35 in good health. The sequenced sample consisted of blood.

DNA of the CDR3: TGTGCCAGCAGTCAACTAGCGGGGGTGACCGGGGAGCTGTTTTTT. Translating gives CASSQLAGVTGELFF. The chain recombines TRBV12-3 or TRBV12-4 with TRBJ2-2; 11 bases map to TRBD2. CDR3 length: 15 residues. The J segment lost 5 bases and the V segment lost 5 bases, leaving 4 bases of the junction unmatched.